These 19 T cell receptor beta chains were all obtained from the same sample, sequenced in a study of human T cells and chemical hapten exposure (dated by TCRdb to the early 2020s). Total RNA was extracted from unfractionated whole blood that had been collected in Tempus Blood RNA tubes. During library preparation, unique molecular identifiers were attached to individual cDNA molecules so that TCRs could be counted quantitatively and reproducibly. TCRdb reprocessed the public reads (quality trimming at Q25 with fastp, clone calling with MiXCR) and kept in-frame beta chains. All rows with the same CDR3 protein become a single entry with the most common DNA and genes. A total of about 120,000 distinct CDR3 sequences appear in this sample, around 8.5% of them only once. The ten largest clones take up 1.2% to 1.5% of the sample. The sequenced sample was whole blood. These receptors came from a human donor in good health. Some clones in this sample may be carry-over from other donors' samples. Donor details come from another sample of the same person, matched by shared clones.

This clonotype appeared many times. The rearrangement joins TRBV5-1 to TRBJ1-1; 8 bases agree with TRBD1. The CDR3 covers 14 residues. V shed 4 bases and J 1 base; nucleotides not matched to a gene: 3. Germline V gene lookup returns CDR1 SGHRS and CDR2 YFSETQ. The CDR3 DNA reads TGCGCCAGCAGCACAGGACAGGGGAACACTGAAGCTTTCTTT. It translates to CASSTGQGNTEAFF.

This clonotype rates as medium-sized. This sequence joins TRBV20-1 and TRBJ1-1, with TRBD1 identical over 7 bases. From germline, CDR1 is DFQATT and CDR2 SNEGSKA (reference sequence). The CDR3 sequence is 12 residues long. Germline trimming cut 3 bases from V and 3 bases from J; bases unmatched to any gene: 1. CDR3: CSASTGDTEAFF. CDR3 bases: TGCAGTGCTAGTACAGGGGACACTGAAGCTTTCTTT.

This clonotype was seen many times. The chain joins TRBV27 to TRBJ1-2, with D perhaps matching TRBD1 (6 bases). CDR3 length: 18 amino acids. The germline V gene encodes CDR1 MNHEY and CDR2 SMNVEV (reference sequence). Trimming took 4 bases from V and 4 from J, leaving 25 bases between them. The CDR3 DNA reads as TGTGCCAGCAGTTCCACCCCCACAGCGGGGGCGCCTCGCTATGGCTACACCTTC. Its translation is CASSSTPTAGAPRYGYTF.

This clonotype occurred a few times. CDR3 amino acids: CASSGGGSYGYTF. Written as DNA, the CDR3 is TGTGCCAGCAGTGGGGGGGGCAGCTATGGCTACACCTTC. The chain joins TRBV25-1 to TRBJ1-2; D perhaps matches TRBD1 (6 bases). Trimming removed 4 bases at V and 4 bases at J, with 10 bases between. The germline CDR1 and CDR2 sequences are MGHDK and SYGVNS. The CDR3 contains 13 residues.

The rearrangement joins TRBV9 to TRBJ2-5; 9 positions agree with TRBD1. From germline, CDR1 is SGDLS and CDR2 YYNGEE. With 0 bases clipped from V and 6 bases from J, the junction kept 6 bases outside the gene matches. CDR3 length: 15 residues. The DNA of the CDR3 is TGTGCCAGCAGCGTAGAAACAGGGGGCCTGAAGACCCAGTACTTC. Protein: CASSVETGGLKTQYF.

This clonotype was detected ten times or more. The rearrangement links TRBV5-1 to TRBJ1-1; D is undetermined. Germline CDR1 and CDR2: SGHRS and YFSETQ. This CDR3 has 13 residues. Trimming removed 3 bases from V and 0 bases from J, with 6 bases in between. The CDR3 nucleotides read TGCGCCAGCAGCTGGGCCCTGAACACTGAAGCTTTCTTT. It specifies CASSWALNTEAFF. Based on the CDR3 plus reference TRBV5-1 and TRBJ1-1, the full variable domain is KAGVTQTPRYLIKTRGQQVTLSCSPISGHRSVSWYQQTPGQGLQFLFEYFSETQRNKGNFPGRFSGRQFSNSRSEMNVSTLELGDSALYLCASSWALNTEAFFGQGTRLTVV.

The chain is built from TRBV9 and TRBJ1-6, with D unresolved. This CDR3 spans 15 amino acids. The germline V and J ends were trimmed by 6 bases and 4 bases, with 14 bases remaining between them. CDR1 is SGDLS, CDR2 YYNGEE, per germline. In nucleotides, the CDR3 is TGTGCCAGCACCGCAGGAGCACCGTATAATTCACCCCTCCACTTT. Amino acids: CASTAGAPYNSPLHF.

The chain is built from TRBV29-1 and TRBJ2-1; D is undetermined. The CDR3 consists of 15 residues. Per germline, CDR1 SQVTM and CDR2 ANQGSEA. Trimming cost V 1 base and J 0 bases, with 10 bases left between them. The CDR3 sequence: CSVEGVLNSYNEQFF. CDR3 coding DNA: TGCAGCGTTGAAGGAGTCCTTAACTCCTACAATGAGCAGTTCTTC.

This clonotype was observed a handful of times. This chain links TRBV2 with TRBJ2-1, with 10 bases matching TRBD1. Trimming took 8 bases from V and 8 from J; bases not matched to a gene: 9. This CDR3 comprises 14 residues. Germline loops: CDR1 SNHLY, CDR2 FYNNEI. CDR3 sequence (DNA): TGTGCCAGCGCCTGGACAGGGGGAAGGGATGAGCAGTTCTTC. Protein: CASAWTGGRDEQFF.

The table lists this clonotype with a few counts. The junction departs from germline at one end; a sequencing error may be responsible. The gene calls are TRBV4-2 and TRBJ1-1; 8 bases align to TRBD1. The CDR3 runs 13 residues. CDR1 LGHNA and CDR2 YNFKEQ come from the germline V gene. CDR3 DNA sequence: TGTGTCAGCAGCCAAGACAGGGGTACTGAAGCTTTCTTT. This encodes CVSSQDRGTEAFF.

V and J are TRBV2 and TRBJ2-3; 10 bases map to TRBD1. This CDR3 region has 16 residues. J gave up 4 bases and V 3 bases, and 7 bases lay outside the gene matches. Germline CDR1 and CDR2: SNHLY and FYNNEI. The CDR3 loop is CASSDVETGGSDTQYF. The CDR3 DNA is TGTGCCAGCAGTGACGTCGAGACAGGGGGCTCAGATACGCAGTATTTT.

The chain links TRBV4-1 to TRBJ1-2, with D maybe TRBD1 (5 bases). The CDR3 is made up of 16 amino acids. Germline V lookup: CDR1 MGHRA, CDR2 YSYEKL. Trimming took 2 bases from V and 6 from J, leaving 19 bases between them. The CDR3 DNA sequence: TGCGCCAGCAGCCAATTATCTTCGGGGGTTGGAGATGGCTACACCTTC. Its protein is CASSQLSSGVGDGYTF.

This clonotype was seen only a few times. The rearrangement uses TRBV10-3 and TRBJ2-7, with TRBD1 matching over 8 bases. Trimming took 6 bases from V and 3 from J; bases not matched to a gene: 7. CDR1 is ENHRY, CDR2 SYGVKD, per germline. CDR3 length equals 14 residues. This CDR3 is CAIRHDRGFYEQYF. DNA for the CDR3: TGTGCCATCAGACACGACAGGGGTTTCTACGAGCAGTACTTC.

This clonotype was recorded at least ten times. The DNA for the CDR3 is TGCGCCAGCAGCACGCGGACTAGCGGGTACACAGATACGCAGTATTTT. This gives the protein CASSTRTSGYTDTQYF. The chain employs TRBV5-1 and TRBJ2-3, with 11 bases matching TRBD2. The CDR3 is 16 amino acids. With V trimmed by 4 bases and J by 2 bases, 6 bases remained unmatched. Germline V gene lookup returns CDR1 SGHRS and CDR2 YFSETQ.

The sample holds a few counts of this clonotype. The chain is built from TRBV4-1 and TRBJ1-1; D is unresolved. This CDR3 contains 16 residues. Trimming removed 1 base from V and 0 bases from J, with 12 bases in between. Germline lookup yields CDR1 MGHRA and CDR2 YSYEKL. The DNA for the CDR3 is TGCGCCAGCAGCCAAGGGCCCGGGAGATTGAACACTGAAGCTTTCTTT. Translated, it gives CASSQGPGRLNTEAFF.

The rearrangement links TRBV30 to TRBJ2-3, with D perhaps TRBD2 (6 bases). The CDR3 has 21 residues. V lost 0 bases, J lost 2 bases, and 30 bases lay in between. Germline CDR1 and CDR2: GTSNPN and SVGIG (reference sequence). The CDR3 sequence is CAWSVRDVGSRTRPNTDTQYF. The CDR3 DNA sequence: TGTGCCTGGAGTGTACGGGATGTCGGGAGTAGAACGAGGCCGAACACAGATACGCAGTATTTT.

This clonotype was counted many times. The CDR3 nucleotides are TGTGCCAGCAGCCAAGGAAGCGGGAGCACAGATACGCAGTATTTT. This encodes CASSQGSGSTDTQYF. The chain recombines TRBV14 with TRBJ2-3; TRBD2 is a possible D gene (6 bases). The V gene's germline CDR1 is SGHDN and CDR2 FVKESK. V gave up 1 base and J gave up 0 bases, with 8 bases separating them. This CDR3 is built from 15 residues.

In this sample, this clonotype turned up a few times. The rearrangement joins TRBV19 to TRBJ1-5, with TRBD1 as a possible D gene (5 bases). The V gene's germline CDR1 is LNHDA and CDR2 SQIVND (reference sequence). CDR3 length: 16 amino acids. The V end lost 3 bases, the J end lost 0 bases, and 12 bases lay between the germline ends. CDR3 sequence reads: CASSMLTGNSNQPQHF. For the CDR3, the DNA is TGTGCCAGTAGTATGCTTACAGGTAATAGCAATCAGCCCCAGCATTTT.

This clonotype appeared a few times. The rearrangement links TRBV7-2 to TRBJ2-3; D is undetermined. V shed 1 base and J shed 2 bases, with 7 bases lying between them. The CDR3 is 14 residues long. Germline loops: CDR1 SGHTA, CDR2 FQGNSA. The CDR3: CASSLGAFTDTQYF. Written as DNA, the CDR3 is TGTGCCAGCAGCTTAGGTGCTTTCACAGATACGCAGTATTTT.